This TCR beta chain was sequenced in a study of long-term antiretroviral therapy in people with HIV. A v3.0 immunoSEQ assay was performed at survey level. Profiled with immunoSEQ multiplex PCR; TCRdb holds only in-frame clones, not every one. Among under 50,000 clones listed, roughly 93% were seen once. Sequencing was performed on unsorted PBMCs, taken 9 to 9.5 years after starting antiretroviral therapy. The receptor was isolated from a man younger than 40 with HIV.

CDR3 sequence (DNA): TGTGCCAGCCACCGGGGGCCCGCGGAAACTACTGAAGCTTTCTTT. Encoded protein: CASHRGPAETTEAFF. The gene calls are TRBV7-9 and TRBJ1-1, with D maybe TRBD1 (6 bases). Trimming left V 8 bases short and J 5 bases short, with 21 bases between. CDR3 length equals 15 residues. CDR1 is SEHNR, CDR2 FQNEAQ, per germline (reference sequence).